The T cell receptor beta chain described here comes from a study of blood T cell repertoires in COVID-19. Overall study: Italy, Spain and the United States were the sources of the convalescent and acute COVID-19 samples.

The trim removed 1 base at V and 4 bases at J, leaving 10 bases unmatched. The germline V gene encodes CDR1 SGHVS and CDR2 FQNEAQ. This CDR3 is 17 amino acids long. Data came from immunoSEQ multiplex PCR; TCRdb stores just in-frame clones and leaves some out. This table has more than 40,000 clones, 75% to 90% appearing once. Input material: peripheral blood. This rearrangement joins TRBV7-8 to TRBJ1-1; 9 nucleotides line up with TRBD1. The sequence derives from a human donor with acute or convalescent COVID-19. The donor label of this sample is uncertain. Here the CDR3 DNA reads TGTGCCAGCAGCTTAGAAAACAGGGGGCTGGCGACCACTGAAGCTTTCTTT. Translation gives CASSLENRGLATTEAFF.